This T cell receptor beta chain was identified during a study of CD8+ T cells in alopecia areata. Only a few counts were recorded for this clone. It was from PBMCs that CD4+ and CD8+ T cells were sorted. Sequencing used cDNA as its template, made by extracting RNA and reverse transcribing it. Some clones are missing from TCRdb's copy, which holds only in-frame ones; the method was immunoSEQ multiplex PCR. The sample holds 130,000 to 150,000 clones, around two thirds seen once. V lost 0 bases and J 0 bases, leaving 12 bases between the germline ends. The CDR3 consists of 17 residues. Germline V gene data show CDR1 as SQVTM and CDR2 as ANQGSEA.

The TCR originated in a human donor in good health. The source material was CD8+ T cells sorted from blood. This rearrangement joins TRBV29-1 to TRBJ2-6; D uncertain. CDR3 protein: CSVEDGQASSGANVLTF. The CDR3 DNA reads as TGCAGCGTTGAAGATGGCCAGGCTAGCTCTGGGGCCAACGTCCTGACTTTC.